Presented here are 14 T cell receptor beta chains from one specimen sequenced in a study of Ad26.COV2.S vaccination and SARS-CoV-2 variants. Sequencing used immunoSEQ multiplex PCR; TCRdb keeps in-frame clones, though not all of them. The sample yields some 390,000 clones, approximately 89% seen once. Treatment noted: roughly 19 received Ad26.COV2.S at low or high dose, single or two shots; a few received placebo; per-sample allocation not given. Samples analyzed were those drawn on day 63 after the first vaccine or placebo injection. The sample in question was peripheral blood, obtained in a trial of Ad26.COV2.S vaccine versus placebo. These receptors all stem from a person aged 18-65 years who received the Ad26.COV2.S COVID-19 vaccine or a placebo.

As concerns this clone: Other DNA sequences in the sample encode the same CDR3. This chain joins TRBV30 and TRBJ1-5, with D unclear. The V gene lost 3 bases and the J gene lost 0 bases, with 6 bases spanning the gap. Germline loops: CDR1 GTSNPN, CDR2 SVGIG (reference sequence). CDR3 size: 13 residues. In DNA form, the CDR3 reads TGTGCCTGGAGCGTAGATAGCAATCAGCCCCAGCATTTT. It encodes CAWSVDSNQPQHF.

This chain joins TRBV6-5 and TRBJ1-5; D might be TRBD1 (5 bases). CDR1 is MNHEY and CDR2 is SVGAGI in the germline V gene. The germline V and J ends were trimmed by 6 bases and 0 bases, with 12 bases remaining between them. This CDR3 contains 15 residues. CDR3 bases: TGTGCCAGCAGCCCGACAGCCTATAGCAATCAGCCCCAGCATTTT. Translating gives CASSPTAYSNQPQHF.

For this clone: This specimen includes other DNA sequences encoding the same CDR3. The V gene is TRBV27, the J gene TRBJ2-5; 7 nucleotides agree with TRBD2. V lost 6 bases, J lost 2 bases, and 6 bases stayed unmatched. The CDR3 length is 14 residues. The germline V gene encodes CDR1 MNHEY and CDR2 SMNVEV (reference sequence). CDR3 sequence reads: CASRRTSGQETQYF. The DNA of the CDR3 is TGTGCCAGCAGAAGGACTAGTGGGCAAGAGACCCAGTACTTC.

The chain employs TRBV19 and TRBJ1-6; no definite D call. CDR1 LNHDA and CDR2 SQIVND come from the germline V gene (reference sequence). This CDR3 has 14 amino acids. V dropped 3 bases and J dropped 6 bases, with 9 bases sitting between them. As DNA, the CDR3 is TGTGCCAGTAGTATTACAGCAACTAATTCACCCCTCCACTTT. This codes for CASSITATNSPLHF.

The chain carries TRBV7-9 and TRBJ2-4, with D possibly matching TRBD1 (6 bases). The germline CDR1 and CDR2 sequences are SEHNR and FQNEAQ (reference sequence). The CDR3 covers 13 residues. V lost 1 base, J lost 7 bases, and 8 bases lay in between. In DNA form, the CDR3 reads TGTGCCAGCAGCTTAGGGCAGGGGAACATTCAGTACTTC. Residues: CASSLGQGNIQYF.

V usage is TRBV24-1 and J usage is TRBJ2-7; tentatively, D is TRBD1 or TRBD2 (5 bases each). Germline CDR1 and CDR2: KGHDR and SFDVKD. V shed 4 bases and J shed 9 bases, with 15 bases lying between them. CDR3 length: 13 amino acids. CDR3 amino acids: CATSDWDRRVQYF. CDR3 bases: TGTGCCACCAGTGACTGGGACCGAAGGGTGCAGTACTTC.

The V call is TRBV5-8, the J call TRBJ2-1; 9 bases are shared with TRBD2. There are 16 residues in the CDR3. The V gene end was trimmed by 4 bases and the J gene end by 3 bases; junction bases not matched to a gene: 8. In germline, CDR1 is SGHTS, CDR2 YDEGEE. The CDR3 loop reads CASSDSGRGGYNEQFF. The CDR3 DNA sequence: TGTGCCAGCAGCGATAGCGGGAGAGGTGGCTACAATGAGCAGTTCTTC.

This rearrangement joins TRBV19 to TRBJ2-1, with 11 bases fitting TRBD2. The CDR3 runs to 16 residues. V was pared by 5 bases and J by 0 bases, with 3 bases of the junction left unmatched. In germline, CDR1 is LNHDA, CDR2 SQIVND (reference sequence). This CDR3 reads CASSLSGRVSYNEQFF. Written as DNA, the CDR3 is TGTGCCAGTAGTCTTAGCGGGAGGGTCTCCTACAATGAGCAGTTCTTC.

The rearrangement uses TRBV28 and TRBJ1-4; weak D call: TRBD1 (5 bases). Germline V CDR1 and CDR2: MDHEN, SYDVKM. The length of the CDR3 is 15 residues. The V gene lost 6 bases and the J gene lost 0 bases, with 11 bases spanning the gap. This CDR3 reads CASRSDSTTNEKLFF. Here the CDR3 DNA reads TGTGCCAGCAGATCCGACAGCACAACTAATGAAAAACTGTTTTTT.

The CDR3 reads CASLQGALSNQPQHF. CDR3 bases: TGTGCCAGTCTACAGGGGGCCCTTAGCAATCAGCCCCAGCATTTT. The chain employs TRBV28 and TRBJ1-5; 9 nucleotides match TRBD1. The V gene end was trimmed by 9 bases and the J gene end by 0 bases; junction bases not matched to a gene: 6. Germline loops: CDR1 MDHEN, CDR2 SYDVKM. The CDR3 consists of 15 residues.

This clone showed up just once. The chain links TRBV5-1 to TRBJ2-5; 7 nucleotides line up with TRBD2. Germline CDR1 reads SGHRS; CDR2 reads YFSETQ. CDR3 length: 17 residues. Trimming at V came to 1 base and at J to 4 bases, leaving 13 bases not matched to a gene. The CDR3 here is CASSLKAGIGVGETQYF. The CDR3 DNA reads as TGCGCCAGCAGCTTGAAAGCGGGAATTGGGGTGGGAGAGACCCAGTACTTC.

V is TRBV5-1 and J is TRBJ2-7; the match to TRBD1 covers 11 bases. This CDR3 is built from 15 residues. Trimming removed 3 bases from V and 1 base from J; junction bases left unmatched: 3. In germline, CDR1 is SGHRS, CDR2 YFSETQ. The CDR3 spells CASSWGTGGSYEQYF. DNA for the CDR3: TGCGCCAGCAGCTGGGGGACAGGGGGGTCCTACGAGCAGTACTTC.

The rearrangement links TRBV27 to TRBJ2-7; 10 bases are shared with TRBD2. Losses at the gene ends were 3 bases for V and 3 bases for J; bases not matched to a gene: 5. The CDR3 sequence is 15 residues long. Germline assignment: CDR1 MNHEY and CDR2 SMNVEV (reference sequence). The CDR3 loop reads CASSFLAGGRYEQYF. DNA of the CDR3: TGTGCCAGCAGTTTTTTAGCGGGAGGACGCTACGAGCAGTACTTC.

The CDR3 coding sequence is TGTGCCAGCAGCTCCGCGAACACCGGGGAGCTGTTTTTT. Residues: CASSSANTGELFF. The chain uses TRBV11-1 and TRBJ2-2, with D uncertain. CDR3 size: 13 residues. V shed 4 bases and J shed 0 bases, with 3 bases lying between them. CDR1 and CDR2 (germline): SGHAT, FQDESV (reference sequence).